This section outlines one T cell receptor beta chain sequence together with its context. Its target is not known. TCRdb's table, derived via immunoSEQ multiplex PCR, lists solely in-frame clones and lacks some. The table records about 73,000 clones, roughly 95% of them present only once. The V segment lost 3 bases and the J segment 8 bases; nucleotides outside the gene matches: 3. The CDR3 runs 12 residues. CDR1 and CDR2 from the germline V gene are GTSNPN and SVGIG (reference sequence). This sample is part of a study of cytomegalovirus exposure and HLA in healthy donors. Study results and limitations: The listing of 150 or so TCR beta chains classed them as cytomegalovirus-associated. In vitro assays verified that three CMV-associated chains recognized CMV antigens specifically. Clusters of TCRs from the first cohort tended to co-occur in the 130 or so validation repertoires (as a later analysis found).

V is TRBV30 and J is TRBJ2-1, with 8 positions matching TRBD1. Sequenced input: PBMCs. This TCR derives from a man aged 18-30 years in good health and CMV-seronegative. This chain's CDR3 is CAWSGQGDEQFF. Here the CDR3 DNA reads TGTGCCTGGAGCGGACAGGGTGATGAGCAGTTCTTC.